The rows below give T cell receptor beta chains drawn from one sample of a study of cytomegalovirus exposure and HLA in healthy donors. The protocol was immunoSEQ multiplex PCR, while the TCRdb copy is restricted to in-frame clones and leaves out a portion. The sample has around 100,000 clones; less than 85% are singletons. Sequencing was carried out using PBMCs. The source of these receptors is a woman aged 18-29 years in good health and CMV-seropositive. The CDR3 runs from the conserved cysteine through the conserved F or W. D genes are given only for firm matches. The size entry is marked missing in some rows and otherwise reads once, few, many or a size class.

size	V	J	D	CDR3	DNA
-	TRBV2	TRBJ2-3	-	CASSDRLVTDTQYF	TGTGCCAGCAGTGATCGGCTAGTTACAGATACGCAGTATTTT
few	TRBV5-1	TRBJ1-2	-	CASSPEGGYGYTF	TGCGCCAGCAGCCCGGAAGGGGGCTATGGCTACACCTTC
-	TRBV7-6	TRBJ2-3	-	CASSGSGWTQYF	TGTGCCAGCAGCGGATCGGGGTGGACGCAGTATTTT
-	TRBV28	TRBJ2-1	-	CASSLQRLNEQFF	TGTGCCAGCAGTTTACAGAGACTCAATGAGCAGTTCTTC
-	TRBV6-5	TRBJ2-3	-	CASSRGHTDTQYF	TGTGCCAGCAGTAGGGGACACACAGATACGCAGTATTTT
-	TRBV2	TRBJ1-2	TRBD1	CASSTEGTGIYDGYTF	TGTGCCAGCAGTACGGAAGGGACAGGGATTTACGATGGCTACACCTTC
few	TRBV10-2	TRBJ2-1	TRBD2	CASSESWRGEFF	TGCGCCAGCAGTGAGTCGTGGCGGGGGGAGTTCTTC
-	TRBV13	TRBJ2-7	TRBD1	CASRRTGSTYEQYF	TGTGCCAGCAGACGGACAGGAAGTACCTACGAGCAGTACTTC
-	TRBV7-2	TRBJ2-3	TRBD2	CASSPRGLSGSGSTDTQYF	TGTGCCAGCAGCCCCAGGGGCCTTAGCGGGAGTGGTTCGACAGATACGCAGTATTTT
-	TRBV27	TRBJ2-6	-	CASSSVSGANVLTF	TGTGCCAGCAGTTCGGTTTCTGGGGCCAACGTCCTGACTTTC
-	TRBV7-9	TRBJ2-3	-	CASSPAGRDTDTQYF	TGTGCCAGCAGCCCCGCCGGGAGAGACACAGATACGCAGTATTTT
-	TRBV5-1	TRBJ2-7	TRBD2	CASSLGPHLREGIYEQYF	TGCGCCAGCAGCTTGGGGCCCCACCTGCGGGAGGGTATCTACGAGCAGTACTTC
-	TRBV27	TRBJ1-5	-	CASSLSAGSNQPQHF	TGTGCCAGCAGTTTATCAGCGGGGAGCAATCAGCCCCAGCATTTT
-	TRBV30	TRBJ2-3	-	CAWSSFGSTDTQYF	TGTGCCTGGAGTTCGTTCGGGAGCACAGATACGCAGTATTTT
-	TRBV30	TRBJ1-5	TRBD1	CAWSKGGDYQPQHF	TGTGCCTGGAGTAAAGGGGGCGATTATCAGCCCCAGCATTTT
few	TRBV7-2	TRBJ2-1	-	CASSFFRDTYNEQFF	TGTGCCAGCAGCTTTTTTCGCGATACGTACAATGAGCAGTTCTTC
-	TRBV2	TRBJ1-1	-	CAIRQGGTTEAFF	TGTGCCATCCGGCAAGGGGGAACAACTGAAGCTTTCTTT
once	TRBV5-1	TRBJ2-3	TRBD2	CASSTGTSGRGGTDTQYF	TGCGCCAGCAGCACTGGGACTAGCGGGAGAGGAGGCACAGATACGCAGTATTTT
-	TRBV6-6	TRBJ2-7	TRBD2	CASRLGLAYEQYF	TGTGCCAGCAGACTGGGACTAGCCTACGAGCAGTACTTC
-	TRBV18	TRBJ1-1	-	CASSLQGYTEAFF	TGTGCCAGCTCACTCCAGGGGTACACTGAAGCTTTCTTT
-	TRBV10-2	TRBJ1-1	TRBD1	CAIDRGTEAFF	TGCGCCATCGACAGGGGCACTGAAGCTTTCTTT
-	TRBV6-6	TRBJ2-7	-	CASSYGPGGTYEQYF	TGTGCCAGCAGTTACGGTCCCGGCGGAACCTACGAGCAGTACTTC
-	TRBV28	TRBJ2-2	TRBD2	CASSSRLAGITGELFF	TGTGCCAGCAGTTCCAGACTAGCGGGGATCACCGGGGAGCTGTTTTTT
-	TRBV7-6	TRBJ2-3	TRBD1	CASSLDGTAQYF	TGTGCCAGCAGCTTGGACGGGACAGCGCAGTATTTT
once	TRBV4-1	TRBJ2-1	-	CASSQLGGPSEQFF	TGCGCCAGCAGCCAATTGGGGGGACCCTCGGAGCAGTTCTTC
-	TRBV30	TRBJ2-7	-	CALHSDSSYEQYF	TGTGCCTTACATTCCGACAGCTCCTACGAGCAGTACTTC
few	TRBV27	TRBJ1-1	-	CASLLQRLEAFF	TGTGCCAGCCTACTCCAGAGGTTAGAAGCTTTCTTT
-	TRBV5-4	TRBJ2-2	TRBD1	CASSWDRGRTGELFF	TGTGCCAGCAGCTGGGACAGGGGACGCACCGGGGAGCTGTTTTTT
-	TRBV18	TRBJ2-1	-	CASSPAVAGIYNEQFF	TGTGCCAGCTCACCGGCAGTCGCGGGGATATACAATGAGCAGTTCTTC
-	TRBV27	TRBJ2-1	TRBD2	CASSLSGRPFNEQFF	TGTGCCAGCAGTTTAAGCGGGAGGCCATTCAATGAGCAGTTCTTC
-	TRBV5-1	TRBJ2-7	-	CASSVEALSYEQYF	TGCGCCAGCAGCGTAGAGGCTCTCTCCTACGAGCAGTACTTC
-	TRBV27	TRBJ2-2	-	CASRGENTGELFF	TGTGCCAGCAGGGGCGAGAACACCGGGGAGCTGTTTTTT
-	TRBV6-5	TRBJ2-5	-	CASSYSIGRGETQYF	TGTGCCAGCAGTTACTCGATAGGCAGGGGAGAGACCCAGTACTTC
-	TRBV6-5	TRBJ2-5	-	CASSRSTGEAQYF	TGTGCCAGCAGTCGGAGTACGGGGGAGGCCCAGTACTTC
-	TRBV7-2	TRBJ1-2	TRBD1	CASSLDGGQAYGYTF	TGTGCCAGCAGCTTAGACGGAGGACAGGCCTATGGCTACACCTTC
-	TRBV28	TRBJ1-2	-	CASRGQRYGYTF	TGTGCCAGCAGAGGACAGAGGTATGGCTACACCTTC
-	TRBV5-4	TRBJ2-1	-	CASSTPTGLGVDNEQFF	TGTGCCAGCAGCACTCCGACAGGTCTTGGGGTTGACAATGAGCAGTTCTTC
-	TRBV21-1	TRBJ2-4	-	CASSKGEGGPDRVPRETAKNIQYF	TGTGCCAGCAGCAAAGGCGAAGGGGGACCAGACAGGGTTCCTAGGGAGACGGCCAAAAACATTCAGTACTTC
-	TRBV2	TRBJ1-2	-	CARWWDTTNYGYTF	TGTGCCAGGTGGTGGGACACTACTAACTATGGCTACACCTTC
many	TRBV20-1	TRBJ2-3	-	CSAWRDTQYF	TGCAGTGCCTGGAGAGATACGCAGTATTTT
medium-sized	TRBV2	TRBJ2-5	-	CASSEVGAGTHQETQYF	TGTGCCAGCAGTGAGGTGGGAGCGGGTACCCACCAAGAGACCCAGTACTTC
-	TRBV2	TRBJ1-2	-	CASSGTDDYGYTF	TGTGCCAGCAGTGGAACAGATGACTATGGCTACACCTTC
-	TRBV6-6	TRBJ2-7	TRBD2	CASSYVGLAGNEQYF	TGTGCCAGCAGTTACGTGGGACTAGCGGGTAACGAGCAGTACTTC
-	TRBV28	TRBJ1-5	TRBD1	CASSSPGQGRNQPQHF	TGTGCCAGCAGTTCACCGGGACAGGGACGCAATCAGCCCCAGCATTTT
-	TRBV2	TRBJ1-2	-	CASSSRRAEGVLGYTF	TGTGCCAGCAGCTCGCGTAGGGCCGAAGGGGTCCTGGGCTACACCTTC
-	TRBV27	TRBJ1-6	-	CASSSIDTNNSPLHF	TGTGCCAGCAGTTCGATAGACACGAATAATTCACCCCTCCACTTT
-	TRBV18	TRBJ2-7	-	CASSGLLGEQYF	TGTGCCAGCTCGGGCCTACTGGGTGAGCAGTACTTC
-	TRBV7-3	TRBJ2-7	TRBD1	CASSLTGQGDEQYF	TGTGCCAGCAGCTTAACGGGACAGGGCGACGAGCAGTACTTC
-	TRBV27	TRBJ2-7	TRBD2	CASSLRLADEQYF	TGTGCCAGCAGTCTCCGACTAGCGGACGAGCAGTACTTC
-	TRBV9	TRBJ1-6	-	CASFFSSYNSPLHF	TGTGCCAGTTTCTTCTCCTCCTATAATTCACCCCTCCACTTT
few	TRBV30	TRBJ2-1	TRBD2	CAWSFGYTSGAGNEQFF	TGTGCCTGGAGCTTCGGGTACACTAGCGGAGCGGGGAATGAGCAGTTCTTC
few	TRBV7-2	TRBJ2-5	TRBD2	CASSSPPGGETQYF	TGTGCCAGCAGCTCACCCCCGGGGGGGGAGACCCAGTACTTC
few	TRBV5-1	TRBJ2-7	-	CASSTDWNSYEQYF	TGCGCCAGCAGCACGGACTGGAACTCCTACGAGCAGTACTTC
-	TRBV5-1	TRBJ1-1	-	CASSSFPGSVTEAFF	TGCGCCAGCAGCTCATTCCCAGGGTCGGTCACTGAAGCTTTCTTT
-	TRBV28	TRBJ1-5	TRBD1	CASSRIGQGADQPQHF	TGTGCCAGCAGTCGAATAGGACAGGGGGCGGATCAGCCCCAGCATTTT
-	TRBV19	TRBJ2-6	-	CASTPTVSGANVLTF	TGTGCCAGTACCCCGACAGTTTCTGGGGCCAACGTCCTGACTTTC
-	TRBV5-1	TRBJ2-3	-	CASSLEGYTTDTQYF	TGCGCCAGCAGCTTGGAGGGGTACACCACAGATACGCAGTATTTT
-	TRBV20-1	TRBJ2-1	-	CSASQYNEQFF	TGCAGTGCTAGTCAATACAATGAGCAGTTCTTC
-	TRBV19	TRBJ2-3	TRBD2	CASSLTSADADTQYF	TGTGCCAGTAGCCTGACTAGCGCTGACGCAGATACGCAGTATTTT